This entry describes one T cell receptor (beta chain). The data are from a study of a mutant IDH1 vaccine in newly diagnosed glioma. Time point specified: baseline, week 1 (first vaccination visit). Stated treatment: pre-vaccination baseline after standard-of-care therapy. The method was immunoSEQ multiplex PCR; TCRdb's version includes in-frame clones alone and lacks a portion of them. The sample holds around 100,000 clones; about 80% are singletons and the top ten take nearly 5.5%. The receptor's source is a man aged 40-55 years with glioma. Some clones in this sample may be carry-over from other donors' samples. Sequences were derived from PBMCs, sampled from a glioma patient treated with radiotherapy, temozolomide or both.

The CDR3 DNA reads TGTGCCAGCAGTTACACCGAAAGGGGTCGCGACCAGTACTTC. The encoded protein is CASSYTERGRDQYF. The chain combines TRBV6-6 with TRBJ2-5; D might be TRBD1 (5 bases). This CDR3 spans 14 amino acids. Germline V gene data show CDR1 as MNHNY and CDR2 as SVGAGI (reference sequence). V lost 2 bases and J lost 10, with 17 bases in between.